This paragraph reports one T cell receptor beta chain. Its antigen remains unidentified. The record originates from a study of cytomegalovirus exposure and HLA in healthy donors. This PCR relied on a set of 60 Vbeta primers and 13 Jbeta primers. Produced via immunoSEQ multiplex PCR; TCRdb's table is partial and in-frame only. This table has 95,000 to 110,000 clones, over 9% appearing once. Study observations and caveats: Fewer N-insertions (relative to the roughly 700-donor mean) were reportedly seen in an Asian-associated ancestry cluster in a later analysis. In a later analysis, TCR association rates varied by HLA locus: DRB1 most, HLA-C fewest. Previously analyzed data showed that most TCR beta V segments were productive at a frequency of about 90% or about 30%. A missense variant in DCLRE1C was later tied to TCR beta V- and J-gene trimming.

The CDR3 has 11 residues. CDR1 is SGHDT, CDR2 YYEEEE, per germline. The rearrangement joins TRBV5-6 to TRBJ2-5, with no clear D. The end of the DNA fits TRBJ2-7 better, so the J call may be wrong. The material sequenced was PBMCs. The receptor was isolated from a man in his forties in good health and CMV-seropositive. CDR3 DNA: TGTGCCAGCAGTCACTCCTACGAGCAGTACTTC. Translated, it gives CASSHSYEQYF.